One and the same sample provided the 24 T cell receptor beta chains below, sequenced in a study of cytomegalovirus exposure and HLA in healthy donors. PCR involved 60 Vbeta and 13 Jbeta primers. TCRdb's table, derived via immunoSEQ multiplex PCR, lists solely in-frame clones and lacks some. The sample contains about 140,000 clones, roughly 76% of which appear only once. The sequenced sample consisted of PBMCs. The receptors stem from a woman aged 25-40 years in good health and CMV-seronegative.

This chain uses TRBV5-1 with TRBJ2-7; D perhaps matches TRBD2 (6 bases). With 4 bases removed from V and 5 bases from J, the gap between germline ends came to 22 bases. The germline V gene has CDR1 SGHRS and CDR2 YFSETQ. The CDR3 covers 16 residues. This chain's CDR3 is CASSGRDGRALDEQYF. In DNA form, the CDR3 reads TGCGCCAGCAGCGGGCGGGACGGACGAGCTCTGGACGAGCAGTACTTC. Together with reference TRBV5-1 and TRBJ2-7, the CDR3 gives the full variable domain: KAGVTQTPRYLIKTRGQQVTLSCSPISGHRSVSWYQQTPGQGLQFLFEYFSETQRNKGNFPGRFSGRQFSNSRSEMNVSTLELGDSALYLCASSGRDGRALDEQYFGPGTRLTVT.

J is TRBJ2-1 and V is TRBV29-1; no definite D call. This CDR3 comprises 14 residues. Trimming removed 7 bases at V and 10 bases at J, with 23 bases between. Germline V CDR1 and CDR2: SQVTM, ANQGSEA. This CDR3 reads CSATPLFPPREQFF. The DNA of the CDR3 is TGCAGCGCCACCCCCCTATTCCCCCCAAGAGAGCAGTTCTTC.

DNA of the CDR3: TGTGCCAGCCGCCGGGGGGGGTTAGAGACCCAGTACTTC. Protein product: CASRRGGLETQYF. V and J are TRBV7-8 and TRBJ2-5; TRBD2 agrees at 8 bases. The CDR3 consists of 13 residues. V shed 8 bases and J 4 bases; nucleotides not matched to a gene: 6. Germline loops: CDR1 SGHVS, CDR2 FQNEAQ.

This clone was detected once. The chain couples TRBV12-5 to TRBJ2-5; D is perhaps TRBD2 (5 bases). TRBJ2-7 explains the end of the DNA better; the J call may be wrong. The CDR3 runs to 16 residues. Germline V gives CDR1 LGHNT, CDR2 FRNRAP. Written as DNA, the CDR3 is TGTGCTAGTGGTTTGGTAAATGTTGGAGGACGGTACGAGCAGTACTTC. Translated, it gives CASGLVNVGGRYEQYF.

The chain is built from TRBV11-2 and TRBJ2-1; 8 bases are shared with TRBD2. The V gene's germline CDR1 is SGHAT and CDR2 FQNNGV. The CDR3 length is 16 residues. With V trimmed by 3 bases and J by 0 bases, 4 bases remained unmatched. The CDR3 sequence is CASSFGLAFSYNEQFF. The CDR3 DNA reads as TGTGCCAGCAGCTTCGGACTAGCCTTCTCCTACAATGAGCAGTTCTTC.

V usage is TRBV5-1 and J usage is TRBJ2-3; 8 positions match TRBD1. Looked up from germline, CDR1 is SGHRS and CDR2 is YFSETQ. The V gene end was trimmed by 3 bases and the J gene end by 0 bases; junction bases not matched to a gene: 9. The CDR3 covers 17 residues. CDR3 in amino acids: CASSSGQGRYSTDTQYF. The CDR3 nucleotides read TGCGCCAGCAGCTCCGGACAGGGAAGATATAGCACAGATACGCAGTATTTT.

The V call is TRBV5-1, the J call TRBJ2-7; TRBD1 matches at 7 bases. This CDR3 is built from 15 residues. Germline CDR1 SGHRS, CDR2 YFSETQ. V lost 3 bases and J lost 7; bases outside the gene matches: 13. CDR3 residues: CASSSNPGQPGEQYF. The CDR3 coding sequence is TGCGCCAGCAGCTCGAACCCGGGACAGCCGGGGGAGCAGTACTTC.

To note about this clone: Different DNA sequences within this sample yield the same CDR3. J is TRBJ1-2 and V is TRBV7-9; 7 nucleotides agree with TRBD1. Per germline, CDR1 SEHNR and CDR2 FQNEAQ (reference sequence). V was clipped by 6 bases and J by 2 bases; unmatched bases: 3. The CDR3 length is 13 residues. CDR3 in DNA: TGTGCCAGCAGTCCGGACAGGAACTATGGCTACACCTTC. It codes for CASSPDRNYGYTF.

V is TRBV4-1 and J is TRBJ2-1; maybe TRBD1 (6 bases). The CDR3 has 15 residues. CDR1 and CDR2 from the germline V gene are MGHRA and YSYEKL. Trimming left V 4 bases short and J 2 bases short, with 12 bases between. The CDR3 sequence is CASSLRQEAYNEQFF. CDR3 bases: TGCGCCAGCAGCCTACGACAGGAAGCCTACAATGAGCAGTTCTTC.

The CDR3 spells CASSQAPEQADTQYF. CDR3 nucleotide sequence: TGTGCCAGCAGCCAAGCCCCCGAGCAGGCAGATACGCAGTATTTT. The rearrangement links TRBV13 to TRBJ2-3; D is undetermined. Germline CDR1 reads PRHDT; CDR2 reads FYEKMQ (reference sequence). Trimming took off 5 bases at V and 4 bases at J, with 16 bases between the two ends. The CDR3 has 15 residues.

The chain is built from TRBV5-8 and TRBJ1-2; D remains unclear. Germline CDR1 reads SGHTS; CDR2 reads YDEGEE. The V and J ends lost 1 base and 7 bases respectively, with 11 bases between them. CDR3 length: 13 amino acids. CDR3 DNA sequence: TGTGCCAGCAGCTTGCGATCGGGTCTTGGCTACACCTTC. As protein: CASSLRSGLGYTF.

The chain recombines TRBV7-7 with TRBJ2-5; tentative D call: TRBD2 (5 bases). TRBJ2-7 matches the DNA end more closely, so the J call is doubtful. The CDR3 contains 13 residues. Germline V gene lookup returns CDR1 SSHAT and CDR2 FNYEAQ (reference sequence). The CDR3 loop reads CASSPRGGYEQYF. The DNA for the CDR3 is TGTGCCAGCAGCCCGCGCGGCGGGTACGAGCAGTACTTC.

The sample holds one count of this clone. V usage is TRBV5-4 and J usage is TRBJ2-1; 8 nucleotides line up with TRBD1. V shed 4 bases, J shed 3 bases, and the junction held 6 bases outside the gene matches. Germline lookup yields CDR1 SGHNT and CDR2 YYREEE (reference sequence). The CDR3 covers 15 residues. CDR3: CASSRGTGNYNEQFF. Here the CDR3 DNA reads TGTGCCAGCAGCCGTGGGACAGGCAACTACAATGAGCAGTTCTTC.

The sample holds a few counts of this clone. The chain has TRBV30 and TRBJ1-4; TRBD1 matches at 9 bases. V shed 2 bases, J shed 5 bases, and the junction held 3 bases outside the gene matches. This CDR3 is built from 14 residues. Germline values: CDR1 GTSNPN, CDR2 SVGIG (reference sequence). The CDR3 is CAWSSGTGNEKLFF. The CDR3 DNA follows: TGTGCCTGGAGTTCCGGGACAGGGAATGAAAAACTGTTTTTT.

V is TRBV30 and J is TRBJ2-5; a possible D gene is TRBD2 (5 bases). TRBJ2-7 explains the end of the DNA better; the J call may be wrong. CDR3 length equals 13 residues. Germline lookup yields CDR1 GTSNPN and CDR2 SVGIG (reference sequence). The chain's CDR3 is CAWSAEETYEQYF. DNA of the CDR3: TGTGCCTGGAGTGCGGAGGAGACCTACGAGCAGTACTTC.

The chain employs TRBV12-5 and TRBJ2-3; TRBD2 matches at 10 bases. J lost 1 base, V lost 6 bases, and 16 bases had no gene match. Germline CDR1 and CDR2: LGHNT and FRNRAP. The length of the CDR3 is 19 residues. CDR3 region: CASGSRIAGGPSRTDTQYF. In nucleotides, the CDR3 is TGTGCTAGTGGCTCTCGGATAGCGGGGGGCCCCTCCCGCACAGATACGCAGTATTTT.

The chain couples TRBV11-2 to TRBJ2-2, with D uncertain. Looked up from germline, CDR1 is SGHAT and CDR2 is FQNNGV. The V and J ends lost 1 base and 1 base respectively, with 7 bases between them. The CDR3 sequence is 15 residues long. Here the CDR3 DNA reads TGTGCCAGCAGCTTAGGGCATCTGAACACCGGGGAGCTGTTTTTT. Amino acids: CASSLGHLNTGELFF. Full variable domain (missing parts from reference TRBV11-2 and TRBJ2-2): EAGVAQSPRYKIIEKRQSVAFWCNPISGHATLYWYQQILGQGPKLLIQFQNNGVVDDSQLPKDRFSAERLKGVDSTLKIQPAKLEDSAVYLCASSLGHLNTGELFFGEGSRLTVL.

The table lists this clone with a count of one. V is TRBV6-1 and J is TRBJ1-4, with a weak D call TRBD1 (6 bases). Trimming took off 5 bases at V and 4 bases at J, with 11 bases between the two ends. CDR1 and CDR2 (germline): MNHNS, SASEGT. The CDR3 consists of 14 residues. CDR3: CASSIQGFNEKLFF. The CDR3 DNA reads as TGTGCCAGCAGTATACAGGGTTTTAATGAAAAACTGTTTTTT.

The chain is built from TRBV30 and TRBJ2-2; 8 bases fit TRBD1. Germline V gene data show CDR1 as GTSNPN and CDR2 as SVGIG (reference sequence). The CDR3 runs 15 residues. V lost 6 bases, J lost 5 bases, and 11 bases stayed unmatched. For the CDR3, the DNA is TGTGCCTGCCAACGGACAGGGTATTTAACCGGGGAGCTGTTTTTT. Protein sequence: CACQRTGYLTGELFF. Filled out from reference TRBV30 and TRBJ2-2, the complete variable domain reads SQTIHQWPATLVQPVGSPLSLECTVEGTSNPNLYWYRQAAGRGLQLLFYSVGIGQISSEVPQNLSASRPQDRQFILSSKKLLLSDSGFYLCACQRTGYLTGELFFGEGSRLTVL.

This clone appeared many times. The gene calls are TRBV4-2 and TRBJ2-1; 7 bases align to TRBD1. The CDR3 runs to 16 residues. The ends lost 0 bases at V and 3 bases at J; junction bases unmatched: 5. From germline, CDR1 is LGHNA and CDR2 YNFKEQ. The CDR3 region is CASSQDEAGGYNEQFF. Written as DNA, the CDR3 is TGTGCCAGCAGCCAAGATGAAGCAGGGGGCTACAATGAGCAGTTCTTC.

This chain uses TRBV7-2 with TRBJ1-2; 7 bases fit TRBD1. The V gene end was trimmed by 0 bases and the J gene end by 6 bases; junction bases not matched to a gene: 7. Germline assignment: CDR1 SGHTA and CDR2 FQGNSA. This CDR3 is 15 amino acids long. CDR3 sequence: CASSLATGPLNGYTF. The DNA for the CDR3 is TGTGCCAGCAGCTTAGCGACAGGGCCGCTGAATGGCTACACCTTC.

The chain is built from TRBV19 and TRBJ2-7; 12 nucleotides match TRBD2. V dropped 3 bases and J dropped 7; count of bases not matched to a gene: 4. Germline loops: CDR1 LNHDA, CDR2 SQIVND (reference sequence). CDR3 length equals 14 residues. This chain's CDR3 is CASSIGLAGREQYF. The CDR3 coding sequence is TGTGCCAGTAGTATCGGACTAGCGGGGAGGGAGCAGTACTTC.

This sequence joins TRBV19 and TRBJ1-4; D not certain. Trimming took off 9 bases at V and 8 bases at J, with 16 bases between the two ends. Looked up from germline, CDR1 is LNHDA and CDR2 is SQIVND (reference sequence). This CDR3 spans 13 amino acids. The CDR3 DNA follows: TGTGCCAGCAGCCCGCTTGGAGGGGAAAAACTGTTTTTT. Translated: CASSPLGGEKLFF.

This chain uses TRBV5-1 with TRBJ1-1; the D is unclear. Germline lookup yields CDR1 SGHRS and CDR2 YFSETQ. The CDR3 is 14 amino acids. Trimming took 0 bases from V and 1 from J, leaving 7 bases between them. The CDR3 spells CASSLAPRNTEAFF. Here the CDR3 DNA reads TGCGCCAGCAGCTTGGCCCCCAGGAACACTGAAGCTTTCTTT.